The rows below give T cell receptor beta chains drawn from one sample of a study of neoadjuvant anti-PD-1 for oral cavity cancer. The protocol was immunoSEQ multiplex PCR, while the TCRdb copy is restricted to in-frame clones and leaves out a portion. The table shows around 17,000 clones, with around 62% occurring only once. This material consisted of PBMCs, taken before nivolumab (anti-PD-1) treatment. All receptors derive from a person aged 40 to 85 with oral cavity squamous cell carcinoma. The CDR3 runs from the conserved cysteine through the conserved F or W. D genes are given only for firm matches. For some rows the clone size is stated as once, few or many, or as a class when expanded; others skip it.

j_call v_call clone_size d_call cdr3_length cdr3_nt cdr3_aa
TRBJ1-5 TRBV28 . TRBD1 14 TGTGCCAGCAGTATGGGACAGACCAATCAGCCCCAGCATTTT CASSMGQTNQPQHF
TRBJ2-7 TRBV27 . . 18 TGTGCCAGCAGTTTATCGCCGCCACGGGCGGCGAGGGTCTACGAGCAGTACTTC CASSLSPPRAARVYEQYF
TRBJ1-5 TRBV6-5 . TRBD1 15 TGTGCCAGCAGAACGGACAGGGGGCGGAATCAGCCCCAGCATTTT CASRTDRGRNQPQHF
TRBJ2-1 TRBV7-6 . TRBD2 14 TGTGCCAGCAGCTCAAGGACTAGTTCTAATGAGCAGTTCTTC CASSSRTSSNEQFF
TRBJ1-5 TRBV7-6 . . 13 TGTGCCAGCAGCTTAGCCCCAAATCAGCCCCAGCATTTT CASSLAPNQPQHF
TRBJ1-2 TRBV29-1 . . 13 TGCAGCGTTGAACCTCCTCGAGTCTATGGCTACACCTTC CSVEPPRVYGYTF
TRBJ1-1 TRBV5-1 once TRBD1 16 TGCGCCAGCAGCTTGGACCCACAGGGGGTCGGGACTGAAGCTTTCTTT CASSLDPQGVGTEAFF
TRBJ1-1 TRBV2 few . 16 TGTGCCAGCAGCGGCAGACCTGGAACCGTGAACACTGAAGCTTTCTTT CASSGRPGTVNTEAFF
TRBJ2-3 TRBV7-3 . TRBD2 14 TGTGCCAGCAGCTTAGGCGGGAGTGCAGATACGCAGTATTTT CASSLGGSADTQYF
TRBJ1-2 TRBV10-2 . . 13 TGCGCCAGCAGTGACTCCGGGGGCCCAGGCTACACCTTC CASSDSGGPGYTF
TRBJ2-7 TRBV7-9 few . 13 TGTGCCAGCAGCAGGGACAACTCCTACGAGCAGTACTTC CASSRDNSYEQYF
TRBJ2-7 TRBV30 . TRBD2 14 TGTGCCTGGAGTGGGAGCGGGAGCTCCTACGAGCAGTACTTC CAWSGSGSSYEQYF
TRBJ2-1 TRBV10-3 . . 16 TGTGCCATCAGTGGCACGTCGGACTATTTGGGAGATGAGCAGTTCTTC CAISGTSDYLGDEQFF
TRBJ1-1 TRBV6-9 . . 8 TGTGCCAGCAGGCCCTCCTTCTTT CASRPSFF
TRBJ1-2 TRBV6-5 . . 12 TGTGCCAGCGGGAATACTAACTATGGCTACACCTTC CASGNTNYGYTF
TRBJ1-2 TRBV19 once TRBD1 15 TGTGCCAGCGATCCGGGACAGGGGACCTCCTACGGCTACACCTTC CASDPGQGTSYGYTF
TRBJ2-3 TRBV30 . . 14 TGTGCCTGGGCCTCAGGCCCCGCCGGAGATACGCAGTATTTT CAWASGPAGDTQYF
TRBJ2-1 TRBV4-2 once . 16 TGTGCCAGCAGCCAAGATGGCTCCAGCTCCTACAATGAGCAGTTCTTC CASSQDGSSSYNEQFF
TRBJ1-4 TRBV5-8 . TRBD1 13 TGTGCCAGCAGACTAACAGGGGTTGAAAAACTGTTTTTT CASRLTGVEKLFF
TRBJ2-7 TRBV9 . TRBD2 15 TGTGCCATCAAGCAGGGACTAGCGGTGTCCTACGAGCAGTACTTC CAIKQGLAVSYEQYF
TRBJ1-2 TRBV7-7 . . 11 TGTGCTAGCAGCTTAATCCCGGGCTACACCTTC CASSLIPGYTF
TRBJ1-3 TRBV11-2 few . 17 TGTGCCAGCAGCATCGGGACGCGTATGGGACCTGGAAACACCATATATTTT CASSIGTRMGPGNTIYF
TRBJ2-3 TRBV6-6 . . 14 TGTGCCAGCACCTGGAGGGAGAGCACAGATACGCAGTATTTT CASTWRESTDTQYF
TRBJ1-5 TRBV4-1 once . 12 TGCGCCAGCAGCCAAGAAGCCGGGCCCCAGCATTTT CASSQEAGPQHF
TRBJ2-7 TRBV14 once TRBD2 16 TGTGCCAGCAGCCAGAATCGACTAGCACTTTCCTACGAGCAGTACTTC CASSQNRLALSYEQYF
TRBJ1-3 TRBV7-2 . . 15 TGTGCCAGCAGCTTAGACGCCATCTCTGGAAACACCATATATTTT CASSLDAISGNTIYF
TRBJ2-7 TRBV19 . . 13 TGTGCCAGTAGTTCGGTCTACGCCTACGAGCAGTACTTC CASSSVYAYEQYF
TRBJ2-1 TRBV27 . . 11 TGTGCCAGCAGTTTATATGGTGAGCAGTTCTTC CASSLYGEQFF
TRBJ2-7 TRBV2 . TRBD1 14 TGTGCCAGCAGTGTGGGACAGGGAGTAAATGAGCAGTACTTC CASSVGQGVNEQYF
TRBJ2-3 TRBV28 . . 13 TGTGCCAGCAGTCGGGGACTTCCAGCTACGCAGTATTTT CASSRGLPATQYF
TRBJ1-2 TRBV30 . . 13 TGTGCCTGGAGTGCCGGGGGTAACTATGGCTACACCTTC CAWSAGGNYGYTF
TRBJ2-7 TRBV5-1 . . 15 TGCGCCAGCAGCCCGCGCGAGGGGCGCCTGTACGAGCAGTACTTC CASSPREGRLYEQYF
TRBJ2-2 TRBV10-3 . . 14 TGTGCCATCGAGGAAGGTCCTAAGGCCGGGGAGCTGTTTTTT CAIEEGPKAGELFF
TRBJ2-3 TRBV9 few TRBD2 16 TGTGCCAGCAGCGCTAGCGGGAGTTACGGCACAGATACGCAGTATTTT CASSASGSYGTDTQYF
TRBJ2-7 TRBV5-4 . . 15 TGTGCCAGCAGCTTGGCCGAGTTCAGGCCGTACGAGCAGTACTTC CASSLAEFRPYEQYF
TRBJ2-3 TRBV29-1 . TRBD2 16 TGCAGCGCCGAAGGGACTAGCGGGAGCCTCAGGGATACGCAGTATTTT CSAEGTSGSLRDTQYF
TRBJ1-1 TRBV5-6 . . 13 TGTGCCAGCAGCTTAAGCGGAGGCACTGAAGCTTTCTTT CASSLSGGTEAFF